The 21 T cell receptor beta chains below were found in one sample sequenced in a study of T cell responses to AZD1222 COVID-19 vaccine. Assay used: immunoSEQ multiplex PCR; TCRdb lists only in-frame clones, some missing. The table shows 190,000 or so clones, with approximately 93% occurring only once. Material: peripheral blood, obtained 28 days after the second AZD1222 dose. These receptors originate from an adult who received the AZD1222 COVID-19 vaccine.

This chain connects TRBV10-3 to TRBJ2-7; 8 bases fit TRBD1. Looked up from germline, CDR1 is ENHRY and CDR2 is SYGVKD. The CDR3 spans 12 residues. The V segment lost 10 bases and the J segment 2 bases; nucleotides outside the gene matches: 4. The CDR3 DNA reads TGTGCCACCGAGGGACAGGCCTACGAGCAGTACTTC. This sequence encodes CATEGQAYEQYF.

This clone was counted only a few times. The chain is built from TRBV3-1 (or the pseudogene TRBV3-2) and TRBJ1-2, with a weak D call TRBD1 (5 bases). V was clipped by 4 bases and J by 7 bases, with 13 bases between them. This CDR3 is 13 amino acids long. Germline V CDR1 and CDR2: LGHDT, YNNKEL (reference sequence). The CDR3 spells CASSPRQRSGYTF. The CDR3 DNA follows: TGTGCCAGCAGCCCCCGACAGCGAAGTGGCTACACCTTC.

The chain links TRBV29-1 to TRBJ1-2, with 10 bases fitting TRBD1. CDR3 size: 15 residues. The ends lost 5 bases at V and 4 bases at J; junction bases unmatched: 10. The V gene's germline CDR1 is SQVTM and CDR2 ANQGSEA. The CDR3 DNA follows: TGCAGCGTTCTCGGTGACAGGGGGCAGGGCTATGGCTACACCTTC. This sequence encodes CSVLGDRGQGYGYTF.

The DNA of the CDR3 is TGTGCCAGCAGCCGTGAAGTGAACACCGGGGAGCTGTTTTTT. Translation gives CASSREVNTGELFF. The chain carries TRBV2 and TRBJ2-2; D is unresolved. Trimming took 6 bases from V and 1 from J, leaving 9 bases between them. Germline V gene sequence: CDR1 SNHLY, CDR2 FYNNEI. The CDR3 is 14 residues long.

This rearrangement joins TRBV10-3 to TRBJ1-2; D is undetermined. This CDR3 has 13 residues. Looked up from germline, CDR1 is ENHRY and CDR2 is SYGVKD. V gave up 3 bases and J gave up 6 bases, with 11 bases separating them. CDR3 nucleotides: TGTGCCATCAGTGACGGGGATTGGGATGGCTACACCTTC. Residues: CAISDGDWDGYTF.

This clone was detected a few times. The chain employs TRBV6-1 and TRBJ1-5; D is undetermined. CDR1 is MNHNS and CDR2 is SASEGT in the germline V gene. CDR3 length equals 13 residues. Trimming removed 0 bases from V and 7 bases from J, with 7 bases in between. The CDR3 spells CASSEAAGQPQHF. The CDR3 DNA follows: TGTGCCAGCAGTGAAGCTGCGGGCCAGCCCCAGCATTTT.

The V gene is TRBV7-3, the J gene TRBJ1-6; D perhaps matches TRBD1 (6 bases). V lost 5 bases, J lost 2 bases, and 10 bases lay in between. This CDR3 spans 15 amino acids. CDR1 SGHTA and CDR2 FQGTGA come from the germline V gene. The CDR3 reads CASSTGTPYNSPLHF. CDR3 sequence (DNA): TGTGCCAGCAGCACAGGGACACCCTATAATTCACCCCTCCACTTT.

CDR3 coding DNA: TGTGCCAGCAACCGGGGTCCTGGAAGCCCTGGGGCGCAGTATTTT. It specifies CASNRGPGSPGAQYF. The chain links TRBV4-2 to TRBJ2-3, with D possibly TRBD2 on 5 matching bases. V lost 7 bases, J lost 10 bases, and 24 bases lay in between. CDR3 size: 15 residues. Germline assignment: CDR1 LGHNA and CDR2 YNFKEQ.

The V call is TRBV5-1, the J call TRBJ2-2, with 12 bases fitting TRBD2. This CDR3 comprises 16 residues. CDR1 SGHRS and CDR2 YFSETQ come from the germline V gene. V gave up 6 bases and J gave up 2 bases; unmatched junction bases: 5. CDR3 region: CASTGLAGSNTGELFF. The DNA for the CDR3 is TGCGCCAGCACCGGACTAGCGGGGTCTAACACCGGGGAGCTGTTTTTT.

The chain joins TRBV18 to TRBJ1-1; D is possibly TRBD1 (5 bases). Germline CDR1 reads KGHSH; CDR2 reads LQKENI. Trimming took off 4 bases at V and 2 bases at J, with 20 bases between the two ends. The CDR3 spans 17 residues. The CDR3 reads CASSLTSPGTVNTEAFF. The CDR3, as DNA: TGTGCCAGCTCACTGACTTCCCCGGGGACGGTTAACACTGAAGCTTTCTTT.

The chain is built from TRBV7-2 and TRBJ1-5, with 7 bases fitting TRBD1. The length of the CDR3 is 16 residues. The J segment lost 5 bases and the V segment lost 5 bases, leaving 12 bases of the junction unmatched. Germline values: CDR1 SGHTA, CDR2 FQGNSA. CDR3 sequence: CASSHLPQGIDQPQHF. The CDR3 DNA follows: TGTGCCAGCAGCCACCTACCACAGGGGATAGATCAGCCCCAGCATTTT.

This chain uses TRBV5-1 with TRBJ2-7, with a possible D match to TRBD1 (6 bases). This CDR3 region has 14 residues. Trimming removed 4 bases at V and 4 bases at J, with 15 bases between. CDR1 is SGHRS and CDR2 is YFSETQ in the germline V gene. CDR3 in DNA: TGCGCCAGCAGCCCCGGGACAAGTGGATACGAGCAGTACTTC. Residues: CASSPGTSGYEQYF.

In this sample, this clone turned up once. The rearrangement links TRBV12-3 or TRBV12-4 to TRBJ2-7; D possibly corresponds to TRBD2 (7 bases). The CDR3 consists of 13 residues. V lost 6 bases and J lost 2, with 11 bases in between. The CDR3 sequence is CASSPGGTYEQYF. Written as DNA, the CDR3 is TGTGCCAGCAGCCCGGGGGGCACCTACGAGCAGTACTTC.

CDR3 amino acids: CASSPLARIAKNIQYF. In DNA, the CDR3 is TGTGCCAGCAGCCCTCTCGCAAGAATAGCCAAAAACATTCAGTACTTC. The rearrangement links TRBV27 to TRBJ2-4; D uncertain. Germline V lookup: CDR1 MNHEY, CDR2 SMNVEV (reference sequence). V was shortened by 6 bases and J by 0 bases, with 15 bases between the two germline ends. This CDR3 has 16 residues.

V is TRBV7-3 and J is TRBJ2-6; D is unresolved. Germline CDR1 is SGHTA and CDR2 is FQGTGA. The CDR3 has 15 residues. Trimming removed 6 bases from V and 2 bases from J, with 11 bases in between. The chain's CDR3 is CASSSTAAGANVLTF. The CDR3, as DNA: TGTGCCAGCAGTTCTACAGCCGCTGGGGCCAACGTCCTGACTTTC.

This clone has just one count. The chain links TRBV11-3 to TRBJ1-3, with a possible D match to TRBD1 (6 bases). The V end was cut by 5 bases, the J end by 0 bases, with 8 bases between. The CDR3 covers 14 residues. Germline V gives CDR1 SGHNT, CDR2 YENEEA. The DNA of the CDR3 is TGTGCCAGCAGCCAAGGGGGCTCTGGAAACACCATATATTTT. It codes for CASSQGGSGNTIYF.

CDR3 protein: CASSRIGWKTFF. CDR3 DNA sequence: TGTGCCAGCAGTAGAATAGGGTGGAAGACTTTCTTT. The rearrangement uses TRBV6-2 or TRBV6-3 and TRBJ1-1; D uncertain. Trimming shortened V by 5 bases and J by 12 bases, and 16 bases separated the two germline ends. CDR1 and CDR2 (germline): MNHEY, SVGEGT. This CDR3 has 12 amino acids.

The V and J genes are TRBV10-1 and TRBJ1-5; D ambiguous. V lost 0 bases and J 0 bases, leaving 12 bases between the germline ends. The CDR3 extends over 17 amino acids. Per germline, CDR1 WNHNN and CDR2 SYGVQD (reference sequence). The CDR3 sequence is CASSESLKFHSNQPQHF. CDR3 coding DNA: TGCGCCAGCAGTGAGTCGCTTAAATTCCATAGCAATCAGCCCCAGCATTTT.

The V and J genes are TRBV5-4 and TRBJ1-5; D is unresolved. V lost 0 bases and J lost 0, with 10 bases in between. The germline gives CDR1 SGHNT, CDR2 YYREEE (reference sequence). The CDR3 loop spans 16 amino acids. CDR3 loop: CASSLEAGYSNQPQHF. The CDR3 nucleotides are TGTGCCAGCAGCTTGGAGGCGGGTTATAGCAATCAGCCCCAGCATTTT.

The CDR3 here is CASTLARDRGYTF. The CDR3 DNA reads as TGTGCCAGCACCCTGGCTAGGGATCGGGGCTACACCTTC. The rearrangement joins TRBV28 to TRBJ1-2; D not resolved. The CDR3 is 13 amino acids. The germline V gene has CDR1 MDHEN and CDR2 SYDVKM. V was cut by 7 bases and J by 8 bases, with 17 bases left in between.

This chain links TRBV24-1 with TRBJ1-2; 8 positions match TRBD1. Germline CDR1 and CDR2: KGHDR and SFDVKD. V gave up 4 bases and J gave up 4 bases; unmatched junction bases: 4. The CDR3 has 14 amino acids. The CDR3 sequence: CATSEQDRAYGYTF. In DNA, the CDR3 is TGTGCCACCAGTGAACAGGACAGGGCCTATGGCTACACCTTC.